This paragraph covers one T cell receptor beta chain sequence. The target antigen is unknown. The data were taken from a study of CD4 T cells in relation to SARS-CoV-2 and coronaviruses. Study-level points and caveats: Monoreactive clones expanded significantly more to SARS-CoV-2 than crossreactive clones did. In approximately 71% of donors, memory CD4+ clonotypes crossrecognized SARS-CoV-2 and at least one common cold coronavirus spike.

Libraries were prepared by immunoSEQ multiplex PCR; TCRdb keeps only in-frame clonotypes and omits some of them. The data hold 15,000 to 17,000 clones, with over 60% observed a single time. CD4+ T cells from unexposed donors were obtained before the COVID-19 pandemic (2011-2018). After roughly ten days of culture, CD4+ T cells were isolated. The sequencing sample was made of CD4+ T cells from PBMCs, cultured in vitro. This clonotype was sampled from a human donor in good health.

CDR3: CASSDGQGGNQPQHF. CDR3 DNA: TGTGCCAGCAGTGATGGGCAGGGAGGAAATCAGCCCCAGCATTTT. V and J are TRBV2 and TRBJ1-5, with D perhaps TRBD1 (5 bases). Trimming removed 3 bases from V and 4 bases from J, with 13 bases in between. From germline, CDR1 is SNHLY and CDR2 FYNNEI. CDR3 length equals 15 residues.